The T cell receptor (beta chain) described here comes from a study of identical twins. This clonotype was counted only a few times. One entry per CDR3 protein, called by TCRdb with MiXCR from the 5' RACE reads. This table has hundreds of thousands of distinct CDR3 sequences, roughly 13% appearing once. The CDR3 consists of 15 residues. Germline CDR1 SGHTA, CDR2 FQGNSA. The V and J ends lost 3 bases and 5 bases, in that order; junction bases with no gene match: 5. The TCR originated in a woman between 18 and 29 years old in good health. The rearrangement links TRBV7-2 to TRBJ2-1; 9 bases fit TRBD2. The sequencing input was memory (CD45RO+) T cells sorted from blood. The CDR3 sequence: CASSFFLAGNNEQFF. The CDR3 DNA reads as TGTGCCAGCAGCTTTTTTCTAGCGGGGAACAATGAGCAGTTCTTC.